This section outlines one T cell receptor (beta chain) sequence together with its context. The CDR3 consists of 12 residues. V was cut by 6 bases and J by 5 bases, with 10 bases left in between. Germline V gives CDR1 MNHEY, CDR2 SMNVEV (reference sequence). These data are taken from a study of blood T cell repertoires in COVID-19. The overall study: Samples taken during acute and convalescent COVID-19 were collected in the United States, Italy and Spain. The cDNA or gDNA used as material had been derived from T cells, B-cell-depleted T cells, or PBMCs.

In the source study's methods: Researchers report that nucleated cell counts were estimated from reference gene primer amplification. Generated by immunoSEQ multiplex PCR, the TCRdb table keeps only in-frame clones and is missing some. Clone size and V and J calls were adopted from that table, with D and trimming inferred from the DNA. This sample has about 52,000 clones; around 91% occur once, and the top ten carry approximately 3.4%. The V gene is TRBV27, the J gene TRBJ2-5; D is ambiguous. The origin of this receptor is a human donor in a cohort sampled during active COVID-19. Sample: peripheral blood. CDR3 protein: CASRGNAETQYF. In nucleotides, the CDR3 is TGTGCCAGCAGGGGCAATGCGGAGACCCAGTACTTC.